The TCR beta chain under discussion was sequenced for a study of blood T cell repertoires in COVID-19. Overall study: T cells, B-cell-depleted T cells, or PBMCs supplied cDNA or gDNA.

Cohort allocation depended upon clinical history that participants reported. Per the original methods: The assay estimated nucleated cells by amplifying reference gene primers. Profiling relied on immunoSEQ multiplex PCR, and the TCRdb table lists in-frame clones only, not all of them. From that table come the V and J calls and clone size; the DNA was used to work out D and trimming. The sample holds 390,000 or so clones, around 87% seen once. This clone was counted once. Looked up from germline, CDR1 is MDHEN and CDR2 is SYDVKM. CDR3 size: 15 residues. With 10 bases removed from V and 2 bases from J, the gap between germline ends came to 19 bases.

The TCR originated in a man between 18 and 35 years old who had recovered from COVID-19. Sequencing was carried out using PBMCs or T cells enriched from blood (not recorded which). The V call is TRBV28, the J call TRBJ2-3; D is unclear. CDR3 DNA sequence: TGTGCCAACTCTCCTCGCGGCGGCTTCACAGATACGCAGTATTTT. This translates into CANSPRGGFTDTQYF.